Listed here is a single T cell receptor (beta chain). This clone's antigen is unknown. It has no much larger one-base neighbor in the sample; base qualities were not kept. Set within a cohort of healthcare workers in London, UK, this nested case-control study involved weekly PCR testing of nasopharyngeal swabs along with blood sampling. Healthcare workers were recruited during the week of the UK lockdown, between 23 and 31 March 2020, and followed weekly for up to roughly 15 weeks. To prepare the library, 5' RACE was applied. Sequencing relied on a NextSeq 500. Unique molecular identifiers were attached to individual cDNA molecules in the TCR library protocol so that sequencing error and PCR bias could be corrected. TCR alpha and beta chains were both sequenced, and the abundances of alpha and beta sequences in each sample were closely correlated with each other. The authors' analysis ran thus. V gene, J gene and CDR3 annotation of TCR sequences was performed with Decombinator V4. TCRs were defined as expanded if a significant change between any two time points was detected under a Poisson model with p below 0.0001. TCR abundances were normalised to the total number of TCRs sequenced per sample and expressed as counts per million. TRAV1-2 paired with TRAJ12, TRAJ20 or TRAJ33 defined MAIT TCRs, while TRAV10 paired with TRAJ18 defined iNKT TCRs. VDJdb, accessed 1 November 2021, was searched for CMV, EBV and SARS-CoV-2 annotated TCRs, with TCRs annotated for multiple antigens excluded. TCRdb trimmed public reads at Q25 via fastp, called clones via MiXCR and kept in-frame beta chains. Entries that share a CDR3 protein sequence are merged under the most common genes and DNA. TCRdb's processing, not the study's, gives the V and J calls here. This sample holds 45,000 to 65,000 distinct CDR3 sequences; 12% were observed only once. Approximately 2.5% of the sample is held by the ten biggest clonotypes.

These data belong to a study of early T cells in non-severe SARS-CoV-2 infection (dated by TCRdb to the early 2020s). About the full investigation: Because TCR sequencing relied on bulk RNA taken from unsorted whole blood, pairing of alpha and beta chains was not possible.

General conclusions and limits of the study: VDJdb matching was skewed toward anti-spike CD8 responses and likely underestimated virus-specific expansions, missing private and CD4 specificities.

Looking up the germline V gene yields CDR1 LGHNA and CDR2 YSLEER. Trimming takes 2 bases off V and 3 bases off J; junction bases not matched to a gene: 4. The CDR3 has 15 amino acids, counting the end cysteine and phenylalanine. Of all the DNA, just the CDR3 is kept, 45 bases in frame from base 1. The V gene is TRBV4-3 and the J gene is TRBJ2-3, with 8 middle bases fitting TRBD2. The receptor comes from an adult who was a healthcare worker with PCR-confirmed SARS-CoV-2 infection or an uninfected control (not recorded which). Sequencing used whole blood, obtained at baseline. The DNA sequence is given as TGCGCCAGCAGCCAAAGCGGGAGTCTGACAGATACGCAGTATTTT. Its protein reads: CASSQSGSLTDTQYF.